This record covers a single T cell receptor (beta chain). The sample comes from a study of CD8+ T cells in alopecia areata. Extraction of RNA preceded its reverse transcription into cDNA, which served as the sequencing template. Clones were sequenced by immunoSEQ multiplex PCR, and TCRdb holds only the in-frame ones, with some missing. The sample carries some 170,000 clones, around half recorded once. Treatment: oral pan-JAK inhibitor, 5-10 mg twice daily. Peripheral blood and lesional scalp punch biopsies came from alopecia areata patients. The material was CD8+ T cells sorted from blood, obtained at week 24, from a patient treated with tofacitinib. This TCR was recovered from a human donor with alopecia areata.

CDR3 DNA sequence: TGCGCCAGCAGCGCAGACAGTAACACTGAAGCTTTCTTT. This sequence encodes CASSADSNTEAFF. V and J are TRBV5-1 and TRBJ1-1, with D possibly matching TRBD1 (5 bases). Looked up from germline, CDR1 is SGHRS and CDR2 is YFSETQ. The V end lost 4 bases, the J end lost 2 bases, and 9 bases lay between the germline ends. This CDR3 is built from 13 residues.